What follows are 28 T cell receptor beta chains derived from one specimen sequenced in a study of PD-L1 blockade in urothelial cancer. TCRdb keeps only in-frame clones here, not all; method: immunoSEQ multiplex PCR. The data contain more than 85,000 clones, about nine tenths of them seen just once; the ten biggest clones take up roughly 2%. Documented time point: pretreatment peripheral blood. Specimen: PBMCs, collected around atezolizumab (anti-PD-L1) treatment. Receptor source: a man between 60 and 75 years old with urothelial cancer.

The V call is TRBV19, the J call TRBJ2-1, with D maybe TRBD2 (5 bases). The CDR3 spans 14 residues. The V gene lost 5 bases and the J gene lost 8 bases, with 16 bases spanning the gap. Germline CDR1 and CDR2: LNHDA and SQIVND (reference sequence). CDR3 nucleotide sequence: TGTGCCAGTAGTGTTGGACTCGGGATTGATGAGCAGTTCTTC. It is translated as CASSVGLGIDEQFF.

This chain joins TRBV30 and TRBJ2-3; possible D gene TRBD1, 6 bases. V lost 0 bases and J 6 bases, leaving 28 bases between the germline ends. This CDR3 has 19 residues. Germline assignment: CDR1 GTSNPN and CDR2 SVGIG (reference sequence). The CDR3 loop reads CAWSVEIPRDNKRRDTQYF. For the CDR3, the DNA is TGTGCCTGGAGTGTGGAAATTCCCCGGGACAACAAACGTCGGGATACGCAGTATTTT.

The V and J genes are TRBV18 and TRBJ2-4, with 8 bases lining up with TRBD2. The CDR3 sequence is 15 residues long. V shed 4 bases and J 10 bases; nucleotides not matched to a gene: 12. Germline CDR1 is KGHSH and CDR2 is LQKENI. As DNA, the CDR3 is TGTGCCAGCTCACTGGCGGGGGGTGCTCCTATTATTCAGTACTTC. It translates to CASSLAGGAPIIQYF.

This clone came up a few times. The chain combines TRBV7-9 with TRBJ2-5, with D unclear. This CDR3 spans 15 amino acids. The germline V gene encodes CDR1 SEHNR and CDR2 FQNEAQ (reference sequence). Trimming took off 5 bases at V and 2 bases at J, with 15 bases between the two ends. CDR3 in amino acids: CASSPLAGTQETQYF. The CDR3 bases are TGTGCCAGCAGCCCCCTCGCAGGAACGCAAGAGACCCAGTACTTC.

The V call is TRBV5-1, the J call TRBJ1-1; 8 bases are a match to TRBD1. Germline V gene data show CDR1 as SGHRS and CDR2 as YFSETQ. The V and J ends lost 3 bases and 3 bases, in that order; junction bases with no gene match: 7. This CDR3 is built from 15 residues. The CDR3 sequence: CASSSFRGLDTEAFF. The CDR3 DNA is TGCGCCAGCAGCTCTTTCAGGGGGCTTGACACTGAAGCTTTCTTT.

This clone was detected a few times. V gene TRBV15 combines with J gene TRBJ2-7, with 9 bases that match TRBD1. The V gene end was trimmed by 8 bases and the J gene end by 0 bases; junction bases not matched to a gene: 8. The CDR3 is made up of 15 amino acids. Germline V lookup: CDR1 LNHNV, CDR2 YYDKDF (reference sequence). The CDR3 coding sequence is TGTGCCACCGGAAGGACAGGGGCCAGCTCCTACGAGCAGTACTTC. Encoded protein: CATGRTGASSYEQYF.

V gene TRBV5-5 combines with J gene TRBJ1-2; 11 bases agree with TRBD1. Germline lookup yields CDR1 SGHKS and CDR2 YYEKEE (reference sequence). This CDR3 is 13 amino acids long. V lost 4 bases to trimming and J lost 8 bases; unmatched junction nucleotides: 4. CDR3 region: CASSLDRGRGYTF. In DNA, the CDR3 is TGTGCCAGCAGCCTGGACAGGGGGCGAGGCTACACCTTC.

The chain joins TRBV19 to TRBJ1-5, with D unresolved. This CDR3 has 11 residues. V was pared by 5 bases and J by 11 bases, with 10 bases between. The germline V gene encodes CDR1 LNHDA and CDR2 SQIVND (reference sequence). This CDR3 is CASSSFEAQHF. As DNA, the CDR3 is TGTGCCAGTAGTTCTTTTGAGGCCCAGCATTTT.

The chain couples TRBV2 to TRBJ1-4; the match to TRBD1 covers 8 bases. Trimming removed 7 bases from V and 0 bases from J; junction bases left unmatched: 7. From germline, CDR1 is SNHLY and CDR2 FYNNEI. This CDR3 spans 16 amino acids. The CDR3: CASTQGAHATNEKLFF. The CDR3 DNA reads TGTGCCAGCACTCAGGGGGCGCATGCAACTAATGAAAAACTGTTTTTT.

CDR3 nucleotide sequence: TGTGCCACCAGCAGATCCCACGAGGAAAAACTGTTTTTT. Translating it yields CATSRSHEEKLFF. The chain links TRBV15 to TRBJ1-4; D gene uncertain. Germline V gene lookup returns CDR1 LNHNV and CDR2 YYDKDF (reference sequence). The CDR3 length is 13 residues. The V end was cut by 2 bases, the J end by 8 bases, with 9 bases between.

V usage is TRBV28 and J usage is TRBJ1-4, with a weak D call TRBD1 (5 bases). This CDR3 has 15 amino acids. Germline V gene sequence: CDR1 MDHEN, CDR2 SYDVKM. V shed 4 bases and J shed 2 bases, with 11 bases lying between them. This CDR3 is CASSSQDLTNEKLFF. The CDR3 DNA is TGTGCCAGCAGTTCACAGGATTTGACTAATGAAAAACTGTTTTTT.

This sequence joins TRBV21-1 and TRBJ2-3; the table's D call, TRBD2, was not checked against the DNA. TRBV21-1 corresponds to a pseudogene. CDR3 size: 15 residues. CDR3 sequence: CASSNRSAAADTQYF. The CDR3 bases are TGTGCCAGCAGCAATAGGTCCGCTGCGGCAGATACGCAGTATTTT.

This chain uses TRBV27 with TRBJ2-7; unclear D gene. The germline V gene has CDR1 MNHEY and CDR2 SMNVEV (reference sequence). The CDR3 sequence is 14 residues long. V was cut by 5 bases and J by 2 bases, with 13 bases left in between. The CDR3 bases are TGTGCCAGCAGTCCGACGACACCGCCCTACGAGCAGTACTTC. Encoded protein: CASSPTTPPYEQYF.

The J gene is TRBJ1-1, the V gene TRBV7-3; D might be TRBD1 (5 bases). The germline V gene has CDR1 SGHTA and CDR2 FQGTGA. Trimming removed 1 base at V and 0 bases at J, with 15 bases between. CDR3 length: 17 residues. Written as DNA, the CDR3 is TGTGCCAGCAGCTTAATACCAGGGATTCCCATGAACACTGAAGCTTTCTTT. Residues: CASSLIPGIPMNTEAFF.

This clone has more than one count but fewer than ten. The chain employs TRBV19 and TRBJ1-1; a weak D match, TRBD1 (5 bases). Trimming removed 2 bases at V and 8 bases at J, with 6 bases between. CDR1 LNHDA and CDR2 SQIVND come from the germline V gene (reference sequence). The CDR3 extends over 11 amino acids. As DNA, the CDR3 is TGTGCCAGTAGTATAAGGGGCGAAGCTTTCTTT. Translated: CASSIRGEAFF.

The chain uses TRBV28 and TRBJ2-3; 10 bases map to TRBD2. Germline lookup yields CDR1 MDHEN and CDR2 SYDVKM. This CDR3 region has 16 residues. After removal of 3 bases from V and 1 base from J, the junction contained 4 bases not matched to a gene. The DNA for the CDR3 is TGTGCCAGCAGTTTCTCTCTAGCGGGAGGCACAGATACGCAGTATTTT. Its translation: CASSFSLAGGTDTQYF.

This chain's CDR3 is CASSSGNYNEQFF. DNA for the CDR3: TGTGCCAGCAGCTCAGGGAACTACAATGAGCAGTTCTTC. The chain combines TRBV7-3 with TRBJ2-1, with a tentative D call TRBD1 (5 bases). This CDR3 region has 13 residues. Germline loops: CDR1 SGHTA, CDR2 FQGTGA. Trimming took off 4 bases at V and 3 bases at J, with 7 bases between the two ends.

The chain links TRBV7-9 to TRBJ2-7; a weak D match, TRBD2 (7 bases). The CDR3 length is 14 residues. V was clipped by 5 bases and J by 2 bases, with 13 bases between them. Looked up from germline, CDR1 is SEHNR and CDR2 is FQNEAQ (reference sequence). CDR3 residues: CASSLFGGPYEQYF. The CDR3 DNA reads TGTGCCAGCAGCCTCTTCGGGGGGCCCTACGAGCAGTACTTC.

The J gene is TRBJ2-3, the V gene TRBV29-1, with D unresolved. Trimming left V 5 bases short and J 2 bases short, with 8 bases between. The length of the CDR3 is 12 residues. The V gene's germline CDR1 is SQVTM and CDR2 ANQGSEA. CDR3 sequence reads: CSVPRSTDTQYF. CDR3 DNA sequence: TGCAGCGTTCCCAGGTCCACAGATACGCAGTATTTT.

The J gene is TRBJ2-5, the V gene TRBV2; the D gene is possibly TRBD2 (5 bases). The CDR3 extends over 15 amino acids. Trimming took 7 bases from V and 7 from J, leaving 22 bases between them. Looked up from germline, CDR1 is SNHLY and CDR2 is FYNNEI. Here the CDR3 DNA reads TGTGCCAGCACCATTTTGCGGGTCCAAAGTGGGACCCAGTACTTC. Translation gives CASTILRVQSGTQYF. The full variable domain, its missing parts supplied by reference TRBV2 and TRBJ2-5, is EPEVTQTPSHQVTQMGQEVILRCVPISNHLYFYWYRQILGQKVEFLVSFYNNEISEKSEIFDDQFSVERPDGSNFTLKIRSTKLEDSAMYFCASTILRVQSGTQYFGPGTRLLVL.

J is TRBJ2-1 and V is TRBV19; 13 bases match TRBD2. V lost 4 bases, J lost 0 bases, and 6 bases stayed unmatched. The CDR3 spans 18 residues. In germline, CDR1 is LNHDA, CDR2 SQIVND (reference sequence). The CDR3 is CASSTDGLAGVSYNEQFF. CDR3 nucleotide sequence: TGTGCCAGTAGTACCGACGGACTAGCGGGGGTCTCCTACAATGAGCAGTTCTTC.

V gene TRBV5-1 combines with J gene TRBJ1-3; TRBD1 matches at 7 bases. The V gene end was trimmed by 4 bases and the J gene end by 0 bases; junction bases not matched to a gene: 10. The CDR3 length is 17 residues. Germline V gene data show CDR1 as SGHRS and CDR2 as YFSETQ. The CDR3 nucleotides are TGCGCCAGCAGCCCGAGGACAGGCAGGGCCTCTGGAAACACCATATATTTT. This encodes CASSPRTGRASGNTIYF.

This rearrangement joins TRBV4-1 to TRBJ2-7; 7 nucleotides line up with TRBD2. Looked up from germline, CDR1 is MGHRA and CDR2 is YSYEKL. With 3 bases clipped from V and 1 base from J, the junction kept 9 bases outside the gene matches. The CDR3 has 16 amino acids. The CDR3 nucleotides read TGCGCCAGCAGCCAGGAAAGTAGCGGGTCGTCCTACGAGCAGTACTTC. Protein sequence: CASSQESSGSSYEQYF.

The rearrangement links TRBV10-2 to TRBJ2-5; 9 nucleotides agree with TRBD2. V gave up 0 bases and J gave up 7 bases; unmatched junction bases: 9. The V gene's germline CDR1 is WSHSY and CDR2 SAAADI. This CDR3 spans 16 amino acids. DNA of the CDR3: TGCGCCAGCAGTGAGTCAAGCGGGAGGACCTTGGGGACCCAGTACTTC. Protein product: CASSESSGRTLGTQYF.

This chain joins TRBV29-1 and TRBJ1-1; maybe TRBD1 (5 bases). The CDR3 is made up of 11 amino acids. The V gene lost 7 bases and the J gene lost 6 bases, with 12 bases spanning the gap. Germline CDR1 SQVTM, CDR2 ANQGSEA. The CDR3 nucleotides read TGCAGCGAAAAGACAGCATCTGAAGCTTTCTTT. Protein product: CSEKTASEAFF. The whole variable domain, remainder taken from reference TRBV29-1 and TRBJ1-1, is SAVISQKPSRDICQRGTSLTIQCQVDSQVTMMFWYRQQPGQSLTLIATANQGSEATYESGFVIDKFPISRPNLTFSTLTVSNMSPEDSSIYLCSEKTASEAFFGQGTRLTVV.

In this sample, this clone is medium-sized (0.01 to 0.1%). The chain uses TRBV2 and TRBJ1-2; D remains unclear. The CDR3 covers 12 residues. V was trimmed by 4 bases and J by 8 bases, leaving 11 bases between them. Germline CDR1 is SNHLY and CDR2 is FYNNEI. The CDR3 loop reads CASSGEDGGYTF. The DNA of the CDR3 is TGTGCCAGCAGTGGGGAGGACGGCGGCTACACCTTC.

This clone was detected once. The rearrangement links TRBV19 to TRBJ2-1; 7 positions match TRBD2. Germline V CDR1 and CDR2: LNHDA, SQIVND (reference sequence). V shed 2 bases and J 9 bases; nucleotides not matched to a gene: 10. This CDR3 is built from 15 residues. CDR3 sequence (DNA): TGTGCCAGTAGTATAATTGGACTAGAATCGGCTGAGCAGTTCTTC. Protein: CASSIIGLESAEQFF.

V gene TRBV11-3 combines with J gene TRBJ2-2; 11 nucleotides agree with TRBD1. Unmatched junction bases numbered 6, after V lost 10 bases and J lost 8 bases. Germline CDR1 is SGHNT and CDR2 is YENEEA. The CDR3 spans 13 residues. As DNA, the CDR3 is TGTGCCACCGAACGGGACAGGGGGGGGGAGCTGTTTTTT. Its protein product is CATERDRGGELFF.